The 13 T cell receptor beta chains reported below all come from one sample, sequenced in a study of T-cell reconstitution after alpha-beta-depleted transplantation in children. Unique molecular identifiers were built into the TCRbeta library. Via MiXCR, TCRdb re-called the PCR reads, giving one row per CDR3 protein. The sample lists about 260,000 distinct CDR3 sequences, more than 9% occurring once. The material was peripheral blood, obtained 180 days after TCRalphabeta/CD19-depleted stem cell transplant. Receptors were obtained from a male patient under 10 years old who had a stem cell transplant for chronic granulomatous disease, so the T cells may come from the graft donor.

With regard to this clonotype: A much larger clonotype is one base distant, so this may be a read error. The chain recombines TRBV9 with TRBJ2-1; weak D call: TRBD2 (5 bases). V was shortened by 4 bases and J by 7 bases, with 9 bases between the two germline ends. This CDR3 region has 12 residues. Germline CDR1 SGDLS, CDR2 YYNGEE. Here the CDR3 reads CASSLERNEQFF. The CDR3 region has the DNA TGTGCCAGCAGCCTAGAGCGGAATGAGCAGTTCTTC.

As to this clonotype: Here the CDR3 omits its conserved ending phenylalanine or tryptophan, so a read error is the likely source. The chain combines TRBV10-2 with TRBJ2-2, with D perhaps TRBD1 (6 bases). Germline CDR1 WSHSY, CDR2 SAAADI. V was cut by 7 bases and J by 5 bases, with 17 bases left in between. The CDR3 sequence is 15 residues long. The CDR3 DNA reads as TGCGCCAGCAAGGAGAAATTAAGGGGGACCGGGGAGCTGTTTCTT. This sequence encodes CASKEKLRGTGELFL.

This clonotype has a count of ten or more. The chain combines TRBV6-2 or TRBV6-3 with TRBJ2-7; no definite D call. The CDR3 contains 11 residues. V dropped 0 bases and J dropped 7 bases, with 4 bases sitting between them. The V gene's germline CDR1 is MNHEY and CDR2 SVGEGT. The CDR3 coding sequence is TGTGCCAGCAGTTACTCCCTTGAGCAGTACTTC. Amino acid sequence: CASSYSLEQYF.

There are many counts of this clonotype. The rearrangement links TRBV29-1 to TRBJ2-1; no reliable D call. There are 15 residues in the CDR3. Germline lookup yields CDR1 SQVTM and CDR2 ANQGSEA. Deletions cut 7 bases from V and 4 bases from J, with 20 bases between. The CDR3, as DNA: TGCAGCGCTACCTCAGAGGATTTCCATTACAATGAGCAGTTCTTC. Translation: CSATSEDFHYNEQFF.

This clonotype came up many times. V is TRBV20-1 and J is TRBJ1-4, with TRBD1 matching 11 bases. Germline V gives CDR1 DFQATT, CDR2 SNEGSKA (reference sequence). The trim removed 6 bases at V and 1 base at J, leaving 10 bases unmatched. The CDR3 is 17 amino acids. The CDR3 DNA reads TGCAGTGCCCCCCCCCGGGACAGGGGGGTAACTAATGAAAAACTGTTTTTT. It codes for CSAPPRDRGVTNEKLFF.

This clonotype was observed at least ten times. The chain links TRBV6-1 to TRBJ2-7; D gene uncertain. Germline CDR1 is MNHNS and CDR2 is SASEGT. CDR3 length: 12 residues. V was trimmed by 7 bases and J by 4 bases, leaving 11 bases between them. CDR3 residues: CASKEATYEQYF. CDR3 in DNA: TGTGCCAGCAAGGAAGCGACTTACGAGCAGTACTTC.

This clonotype was picked up many times. The CDR3 reads CASNPGGTKGYTF. The CDR3 coding sequence is TGTGCCAGCAACCCGGGCGGAACTAAGGGCTACACCTTC. V is TRBV7-2 and J is TRBJ1-2, with D uncertain. The V gene's germline CDR1 is SGHTA and CDR2 FQGNSA. V lost 7 bases to trimming and J lost 8 bases, with 17 bases between them. The CDR3 length is 13 residues.

The rearrangement joins TRBV6-5 to TRBJ2-5; tentatively, D is TRBD1 (6 bases). CDR1 is MNHEY, CDR2 SVGAGI, per germline. V lost 2 bases, J lost 1 base, and 14 bases lay in between. The CDR3 has 16 amino acids. The CDR3 is CASSYGDIDSQETQYF. The DNA for the CDR3 is TGTGCCAGCAGTTACGGGGACATCGATAGCCAAGAGACCCAGTACTTC.

This clonotype has ten or more counts. The V gene is TRBV20-1, the J gene TRBJ2-5; 7 nucleotides align to TRBD2. The CDR3 totals 11 residues. Per the germline V gene, CDR1 is DFQATT and CDR2 is SNEGSKA (reference sequence). Trimming at V came to 2 bases and at J to 7 bases, leaving 1 base not matched to a gene. The CDR3 loop is CSARWGGTQYF. Written as DNA, the CDR3 is TGCAGTGCTAGATGGGGGGGGACCCAGTACTTC.

The CDR3 is CAISDRGLGEQYF. CDR3 coding DNA: TGTGCCATCAGTGACAGGGGGTTGGGCGAGCAGTACTTC. The chain employs TRBV10-3 and TRBJ2-7, with 7 bases fitting TRBD1. Trimming took 3 bases from V and 6 from J; bases not matched to a gene: 5. Germline V gene data show CDR1 as ENHRY and CDR2 as SYGVKD. The CDR3 extends over 13 amino acids.

Many counts were recorded for this clonotype. The J gene is TRBJ2-1, the V gene TRBV20-1; 7 positions agree with TRBD2. Germline CDR1 reads DFQATT; CDR2 reads SNEGSKA (reference sequence). The CDR3 length is 14 residues. V dropped 3 bases and J dropped 0; count of bases not matched to a gene: 2. Here the CDR3 DNA reads TGCAGTGCTAGGCGGGGGAGCTCCTACAATGAGCAGTTCTTC. Amino acids: CSARRGSSYNEQFF.

This clonotype was picked up many times. The rearrangement uses TRBV4-1 and TRBJ2-7, with a weak D call TRBD2 (6 bases). The CDR3 loop spans 15 amino acids. Per the germline V gene, CDR1 is MGHRA and CDR2 is YSYEKL. V was cut by 0 bases and J by 1 base, with 10 bases left in between. The CDR3 sequence is CASSQEEGGSYEQYF. CDR3 nucleotide sequence: TGCGCCAGCAGCCAAGAGGAGGGAGGTTCCTACGAGCAGTACTTC.

This clonotype was seen at least ten times. The V gene is TRBV27, the J gene TRBJ1-5; TRBD1 is a possible D gene (6 bases). The CDR3 spans 14 residues. The germline CDR1 and CDR2 sequences are MNHEY and SMNVEV (reference sequence). Trimming pared 2 bases from V and 5 bases from J, leaving 10 bases between. The CDR3 DNA reads TGTGCCAGCAGTTTAATCGCAGGGGATCAGCCCCAGCATTTT. Protein product: CASSLIAGDQPQHF.